This T cell receptor (beta chain) was observed in a study of monozygotic twins with inflammatory bowel disease (dated by TCRdb to about 2019). Describing the broader study: A total of approximately 30 monozygotic twin pairs were included in the full study, comprising nine German pairs (four IBD-concordant, five IBD-discordant) and 19 IBD-discordant Danish pairs. Each individual had, on average, about 151 000 unique TCRalpha sequences and 181 000 unique TCRbeta sequences available for analysis. Within discordant pairs, disease-associated traits were sought mainly by comparing IBD patients with their genetically identical healthy co-twins. Broader findings and caveats from the paper: No single strong signal or clonotype linked to IBD turned up in the results, so the idea that one exists was not supported. No difference in repertoire similarity was observed between concordant and discordant twins, possibly owing to limited statistical power. Different T cell subtypes could not be distinguished in the analysis. IBD patients shared fewer clonotypes with other individuals than healthy twins did, most markedly in patients showing signs of disease activity. Because patients were on differing immunosuppressive treatments, the repertoires may have picked up extra background noise and inter-individual variability. TCRbeta repertoire diversity, by inverse Simpson index, was decreased in IBD patients compared with their healthy co-twins.

The method was 5' RACE. The input for every TCR library was approximately 3,500 ng of total RNA. cDNA was synthesized with SMARTScribe reverse transcriptase in eight separate reactions per sample. Unique molecular identifiers containing a 6-nucleotide sample barcode were introduced through template switching during cDNA synthesis. Two nested PCRs of roughly 15 and 9 cycles amplified the TCRalpha and TCRbeta cDNA, and bead purification followed each PCR. Before amplification, cDNA was treated with uracil DNA-glycosylase and purified using the QIAquick PCR purification kit. The second PCR added Illumina TruSeq-compatible adapters along with sample-specific barcodes. TapeStation and Qubit were used to check library quality and concentration, and about 5.2 ng of each library went into the pool. Sequencing of pooled libraries was carried out on an Illumina HiSeq2500 single-index Rapid Run using 2 x 100 bp reads and custom sequencing primers. As for the original processing: UMI-based consensus assembly with MiGEC version 1.2.6 was used to correct PCR and sequencing errors. MiXCR version 2.1.1 was used for V(D)J alignment, clonotype assembly and CDR3 extraction. Normalisation of gene usage, clonotype sharing and MAIT/NKT TCR abundance was achieved by analysing the top 1000, 10 000 and 20 000 clonotypes per sample. After downsampling to 27 000 UMIs, diversity was calculated as the inverse Simpson index using the vegan R package. Statistical testing used paired Mann-Whitney U tests on the discordant twin pairs and applied Benjamini-Hochberg correction for multiple testing. TCRdb reprocessed the reads, so every CDR3 protein sequence counts as one entry and DNA is not shown. These V and J calls originate from TCRdb's pipeline instead of the authors' own analysis. The sample's table lists a count of around 380,000 distinct CDR3 sequences. 2% to 3% of the sample is taken by the ten largest.

From each donor, an approximately 2.5 ml peripheral blood sample was drawn into PAXgene tubes and stored at -80 degrees C. Without T cell sorting, total RNA was isolated from whole blood using the PAXgene blood miRNA kit on an automated QIAcube. Peripheral blood from monozygotic twin pairs, either concordant or discordant for inflammatory bowel disease, underwent deep TCRalpha and TCRbeta repertoire profiling that used unique molecular barcoding. Smoking habits were recorded for all twin pairs, and each individual was classified as a current, former or never smoker. As concerns this clonotype: The antigen it recognizes is unknown.

The CDR1 and CDR2 encoded by the germline V gene (reference sequence) are LGHDT and YNNKEL. Taken from cysteine to phenylalanine, the CDR3 has 13 residues. A DNA sequence was not provided. Source material: blood. The sequence links TRBV3-1 to TRBJ2-7; lacking DNA, the TRBD2 call made by TCRdb goes unchecked. The clonotype was recovered from a human donor with ulcerative colitis or Crohn's disease, or a healthy co-twin of an affected twin (not recorded which). CDR3 region: CASTLNGEGVKNF.